What follows describes a single T cell receptor (beta chain). Its antigen is unidentified. Here the CDR3 omits its conserved ending phenylalanine or tryptophan, so a read error is the likely source. The data were obtained in a study of tumor and adjacent non-tumor tissue in lung cancer. On the study more broadly: The cohort had 12 to 13 adenocarcinoma, a couple of squamous cell and 1 small cell patients.

The J segment lost 10 bases and the V segment lost 5 bases, leaving 24 bases of the junction unmatched. Germline CDR1 SGHNT, CDR2 YENEEA. The CDR3 length is 20 residues. A modified ARM-PCR protocol with three rounds of nested PCR amplified TCRbeta. TCRdb processed the multiplex PCR reads anew with MiXCR; each CDR3 protein has one entry. The data hold fewer than 150,000 distinct CDR3 sequences, with approximately 72% observed a single time. General study results and limits: In normal lung, the top 100 clones were significantly more dominant than in tumor.

RNA was extracted from bulk tissue without any cell sorting. Sequenced input: lung tumor tissue. J is TRBJ1-6 and V is TRBV11-3, with 9 bases fitting TRBD1. This TCR came from a man in his fifties or sixties with small cell lung cancer. In DNA form, the CDR3 reads TGTGCCAGCAGCCAGCACCGGGACAGGGTCTCCACTCGAACGAAATCACCCCTCCACCTT. This sequence encodes CASSQHRDRVSTRTKSPLHL.